This TCR beta chain came from a study of cytomegalovirus exposure and HLA in healthy donors. The V segment lost 4 bases and the J segment 5 bases; nucleotides outside the gene matches: 17. Germline CDR1 and CDR2: SGDLS and YYNGEE. The CDR3 contains 18 residues. Amplification used 60 Vbeta primers and 13 Jbeta primers. The method was immunoSEQ multiplex PCR; TCRdb's version includes in-frame clones alone and lacks a portion of them. The sample table sets out around 70,000 clones. This clonotype originated in a female donor in good health and CMV-seropositive. The sequenced material came from PBMCs. The chain couples TRBV9 to TRBJ2-5; TRBD2 matches 10 bases. The CDR3 region is CASSPRPGSSGGRETQYF. In DNA form, the CDR3 reads TGTGCCAGCAGCCCCCGGCCGGGAAGTAGCGGGGGGAGGGAGACCCAGTACTTC.